Listed here are 25 T cell receptor beta chains from one sample, sequenced in a study of T cell repertoires in cytomegalovirus infection. TCRdb re-called the reads with MiXCR, one entry per CDR3 protein. Of about 460,000 distinct CDR3 sequences listed, about 10% are singletons. The sequenced sample consisted of PBMCs. These receptors were collected from a human donor in good health (CMV status not recorded). Some clones in this sample may be carry-over from other donors' samples.

This clonotype was observed many times. V usage is TRBV12-3 or TRBV12-4 and J usage is TRBJ1-5, with a weak D call TRBD1 (5 bases). The germline V and J ends were trimmed by 7 bases and 0 bases, with 10 bases remaining between them. The CDR3 length is 14 residues. The CDR3 region has the DNA TGTGCCAGCACCCTTGGGGCTAGCAATCAGCCCCAGCATTTT. Translation gives CASTLGASNQPQHF.

The V call is TRBV20-1, the J call TRBJ2-4; the match to TRBD2 covers 10 bases. CDR3 size: 18 residues. Germline values: CDR1 DFQATT, CDR2 SNEGSKA (reference sequence). The ends lost 0 bases at V and 3 bases at J; junction bases unmatched: 11. The CDR3 protein is CSARDLEREGRGKNIQYF. As DNA, the CDR3 is TGCAGTGCTAGAGATCTCGAGCGGGAGGGTAGGGGCAAAAACATTCAGTACTTC.

This clonotype was recorded at least ten times. The rearrangement links TRBV7-6 to TRBJ2-3, with 8 positions matching TRBD2. The V and J ends lost 4 bases and 4 bases, in that order; junction bases with no gene match: 10. Germline V gene lookup returns CDR1 SGHVS and CDR2 FNYEAQ. The CDR3 contains 16 residues. The CDR3 DNA is TGTGCCAGCAGCTCTCGGGTAGCGGGGACCGCAGATACGCAGTATTTT. This encodes CASSSRVAGTADTQYF.

The V gene is TRBV5-1, the J gene TRBJ2-1; maybe TRBD1 (5 bases). The CDR3 has 16 amino acids. Germline V lookup: CDR1 SGHRS, CDR2 YFSETQ. V was cut by 2 bases and J by 8 bases, with 20 bases left in between. The chain's CDR3 is CASSLTGRALIDEQFF. Here the CDR3 DNA reads TGCGCCAGCAGCTTAACAGGTCGAGCTTTGATAGATGAGCAGTTCTTC.

This clonotype has a handful of counts. V usage is TRBV9 and J usage is TRBJ1-3; 7 nucleotides match TRBD1. Trimming took 0 bases from V and 6 from J; bases not matched to a gene: 3. Germline V gene data show CDR1 as SGDLS and CDR2 as YYNGEE. CDR3 length: 14 residues. The CDR3 here is CASSVEGALNTIYF. The CDR3, as DNA: TGTGCCAGCAGCGTAGAGGGGGCACTAAACACCATATATTTT.

This clonotype was detected ten times or more. V usage is TRBV27 and J usage is TRBJ2-3, with 11 bases that match TRBD1. The CDR3 has 14 residues. V trimming: 6 bases; J trimming: 5 bases; junction bases outside the gene matches: 4. Germline V CDR1 and CDR2: MNHEY, SMNVEV (reference sequence). The CDR3 DNA reads as TGTGCCAGCAGCGGACAGGGGGCAATAGATACGCAGTATTTT. This codes for CASSGQGAIDTQYF.

This clonotype was counted ten times or more. For the CDR3, the DNA is TGTGCCAGCAGTTCCTTCGGTAGGACTAGCGGGGTATCCTACAATGAGCAGTTCTTC. Its translation is CASSSFGRTSGVSYNEQFF. The rearrangement joins TRBV28 to TRBJ2-1; 12 nucleotides agree with TRBD2. Germline trimming cut 4 bases from V and 1 base from J; bases unmatched to any gene: 11. This CDR3 region has 19 residues. CDR1 and CDR2 (germline): MDHEN, SYDVKM.

This clonotype was observed many times. This CDR3 reads CASSLRGEFSPLHF. CDR3 bases: TGTGCCAGCAGCCTCAGAGGCGAGTTTTCACCCCTCCACTTT. V gene TRBV14 combines with J gene TRBJ1-6; D gene uncertain. Germline V gene sequence: CDR1 SGHDN, CDR2 FVKESK. Trimming removed 4 bases from V and 9 bases from J, with 13 bases in between. This CDR3 contains 14 residues.

This chain uses TRBV5-6 with TRBJ2-1; a weak D match, TRBD2 (6 bases). Germline-derived CDR1 and CDR2 are SGHDT and YYEEEE. V lost 4 bases, J lost 0 bases, and 17 bases lay in between. The length of the CDR3 is 17 residues. The CDR3 sequence is CASSLASTRSSYNEQFF. In DNA, the CDR3 is TGTGCCAGCAGCCTAGCTTCGACTAGGAGCTCCTACAATGAGCAGTTCTTC.

This sequence joins TRBV5-4 and TRBJ1-6; 8 nucleotides line up with TRBD1. CDR3 size: 16 residues. CDR1 is SGHNT, CDR2 YYREEE, per germline (reference sequence). The J segment lost 11 bases and the V segment lost 0 bases, leaving 10 bases of the junction unmatched. The CDR3, as DNA: TGTGCCAGCAGCTTGGAACACCGGACAGGGTCGGCACCCCTCCACTTT. Translated: CASSLEHRTGSAPLHF.

The table lists this clonotype with many counts. The rearrangement uses TRBV20-1 and TRBJ2-1; possibly TRBD2 for D (5 bases). The V end lost 3 bases, the J end lost 7 bases, and 19 bases lay between the germline ends. This CDR3 has 15 residues. CDR1 and CDR2 from the germline V gene are DFQATT and SNEGSKA (reference sequence). In DNA, the CDR3 is TGCAGTGCTAGCGCTGGGGAGTTCGTGGGTAATGAGCAGTTCTTC. Translation gives CSASAGEFVGNEQFF.

This clonotype was observed at least ten times. V gene TRBV7-2 combines with J gene TRBJ2-5, with a possible D match to TRBD2 (5 bases). Germline CDR1 SGHTA, CDR2 FQGNSA. With 1 base removed from V and 5 bases from J, the gap between germline ends came to 14 bases. The CDR3 runs 15 residues. CDR3 protein: CASSLGEFGWETQYF. CDR3 bases: TGTGCCAGCAGCTTAGGGGAGTTCGGGTGGGAGACCCAGTACTTC.

V and J are TRBV11-2 and TRBJ1-4; no reliable D call. V was shortened by 1 base and J by 6 bases, with 6 bases between the two germline ends. The CDR3 contains 13 residues. In germline, CDR1 is SGHAT, CDR2 FQNNGV. In DNA form, the CDR3 reads TGTGCCAGCAGCTTAGCGTATGATGAAAAACTGTTTTTT. This codes for CASSLAYDEKLFF.

The genes are TRBV28 and TRBJ2-2; possible D gene TRBD2, 5 bases. The germline CDR1 and CDR2 sequences are MDHEN and SYDVKM. The CDR3 contains 16 residues. The V and J ends lost 2 bases and 4 bases respectively, with 14 bases between them. This CDR3 is CASSLRAGHPTGELFF. For the CDR3, the DNA is TGTGCCAGCAGTTTACGGGCGGGTCACCCCACCGGGGAGCTGTTTTTT.

The V gene is TRBV5-6, the J gene TRBJ2-5, with TRBD2 matching 9 bases. The CDR3 contains 18 residues. Trimming removed 1 base from V and 5 bases from J; junction bases left unmatched: 15. Germline CDR1 reads SGHDT; CDR2 reads YYEEEE. The CDR3 region has the DNA TGTGCCAGCAGCTTGTTTTTCCCCCAGCGGGGGGACGATGAGACCCAGTACTTC. Encoded protein: CASSLFFPQRGDDETQYF.

This clonotype was observed many times. The chain employs TRBV19 and TRBJ2-1, with D perhaps TRBD1 (5 bases). From germline, CDR1 is LNHDA and CDR2 SQIVND (reference sequence). V was pared by 3 bases and J by 7 bases, with 10 bases between. This CDR3 has 13 residues. The CDR3 sequence: CASSMEGDNEQFF. The CDR3 DNA sequence: TGTGCCAGTAGTATGGAAGGGGATAATGAGCAGTTCTTC.

This clonotype was recorded at least ten times. The CDR3 sequence: CASKGTGGRLTGELFF. CDR3 in DNA: TGTGCCAGCAAAGGGACAGGGGGCCGTTTGACCGGGGAGCTGTTTTTT. V gene TRBV6-5 combines with J gene TRBJ2-2; the match to TRBD1 covers 12 bases. The germline V gene encodes CDR1 MNHEY and CDR2 SVGAGI. The CDR3 length is 16 residues. Unmatched junction bases numbered 8, after V lost 7 bases and J lost 5 bases.

The chain joins TRBV11-3 to TRBJ2-4, with D possibly matching TRBD1 (5 bases). There are 17 residues in the CDR3. The V end lost 5 bases, the J end lost 1 base, and 18 bases lay between the germline ends. From germline, CDR1 is SGHNT and CDR2 YENEEA. The CDR3 DNA reads as TGTGCCAGCAGCCGACCCATGGCACAGGATGCCAAAAACATTCAGTACTTC. It specifies CASSRPMAQDAKNIQYF.

J is TRBJ2-5 and V is TRBV29-1; 7 bases are a match to TRBD1. The germline gives CDR1 SQVTM, CDR2 ANQGSEA. The V and J ends lost 3 bases and 1 base, in that order; junction bases with no gene match: 5. The CDR3 contains 14 residues. The CDR3 nucleotides read TGCAGCGTTGACCACAGGGGTTCCCAAGAGACCCAGTACTTC. Its translation is CSVDHRGSQETQYF.

There are a few counts of this clonotype. V and J are TRBV27 and TRBJ1-2; D uncertain. The V gene lost 5 bases and the J gene lost 7 bases, with 17 bases spanning the gap. The CDR3 runs 14 residues. Germline values: CDR1 MNHEY, CDR2 SMNVEV (reference sequence). This CDR3 reads CASSPDRSYIGYTF. CDR3 coding DNA: TGTGCCAGCAGTCCTGACCGTAGTTACATTGGCTACACCTTC.

The chain joins TRBV30 to TRBJ2-7; the match to TRBD2 covers 11 bases. The CDR3 runs to 13 residues. Per the germline V gene, CDR1 is GTSNPN and CDR2 is SVGIG (reference sequence). The V gene end was trimmed by 1 base and the J gene end by 5 bases; junction bases not matched to a gene: 1. The CDR3, as DNA: TGTGCCTGGAGTGCACTAGCGGGAGACGAGCAGTACTTC. Translation: CAWSALAGDEQYF.

Many counts were recorded for this clonotype. The chain carries TRBV6-5 and TRBJ2-2; 7 nucleotides line up with TRBD1. The CDR3 sequence is 17 residues long. Germline V lookup: CDR1 MNHEY, CDR2 SVGAGI. J gave up 4 bases and V 6 bases, and 14 bases lay outside the gene matches. CDR3 in DNA: TGTGCCAGCAGCCCATCGAGGACAGGATGGAGCACCGGGGAGCTGTTTTTT. Amino acids: CASSPSRTGWSTGELFF.

This clonotype was observed a handful of times. The chain uses TRBV19 and TRBJ1-4; D not certain. The length of the CDR3 is 15 residues. The germline V gene encodes CDR1 LNHDA and CDR2 SQIVND (reference sequence). Trimming shortened V by 2 bases and J by 8 bases, and 15 bases separated the two germline ends. The CDR3 DNA follows: TGTGCCAGTAGTATAAGCGGATTGAGCGACGAAAAACTGTTTTTT. Its translation is CASSISGLSDEKLFF.

This clonotype has more than one count but fewer than ten. The rearrangement uses TRBV20-1 and TRBJ2-3; D is possibly TRBD1 (5 bases). V lost 3 bases and J 4 bases, leaving 11 bases between the germline ends. Germline CDR1 is DFQATT and CDR2 is SNEGSKA (reference sequence). This CDR3 comprises 13 residues. DNA for the CDR3: TGCAGTGCTAGTTCGAGCAGGGCAGATACGCAGTATTTT. It encodes CSASSSRADTQYF.

This chain joins TRBV3-1 and TRBJ2-7, with 12 bases lining up with TRBD2. Trimming cost V 4 bases and J 7 bases; bases outside gene matches: 11. Germline V CDR1 and CDR2: LGHDT, YNNKEL (reference sequence). The CDR3 is made up of 16 amino acids. CDR3 residues: CASSPSPSGRAEEQYF. CDR3 coding DNA: TGTGCCAGCAGCCCCTCCCCTAGCGGGAGGGCCGAGGAGCAGTACTTC.